These 21 T cell receptor beta chains came from one sample sequenced in a study of T-cell memory formation after mild COVID-19. TCRdb used MiXCR to reprocess the 5' RACE reads, holding one entry per CDR3 protein. Here the sample spans about 390,000 distinct CDR3 sequences, approximately 15% being singletons. The source material was PBMCs or a T cell subset sorted from them (not recorded which). Receptors originate from a man younger than 35 who had mild COVID-19 (a few samples of this study predate the infection). Cell type and time point are not known.

The chain is built from TRBV6-2 or TRBV6-3 and TRBJ2-5; the match to TRBD1 covers 9 bases. CDR3 length: 17 amino acids. V shed 0 bases, J shed 5 bases, and the junction held 10 bases outside the gene matches. Germline CDR1 and CDR2: MNHEY and SVGEGT. CDR3 loop: CASSYSVDRGSVETQYF. The CDR3 DNA follows: TGTGCCAGCAGTTACTCAGTCGACAGGGGGTCGGTGGAGACCCAGTACTTC.

This clonotype has just a few counts. This chain connects TRBV12-3 or TRBV12-4 to TRBJ1-4; D uncertain. This CDR3 comprises 15 residues. Trimming took off 6 bases at V and 8 bases at J, with 19 bases between the two ends. This CDR3 is CASSPTQSSGEKLFF. The CDR3 nucleotides are TGTGCCAGCAGCCCCACCCAGTCCTCGGGCGAAAAACTGTTTTTT.

The rearrangement uses TRBV7-2 and TRBJ1-5; D may be TRBD1 (6 bases). Germline assignment: CDR1 SGHTA and CDR2 FQGNSA. Trimming cost V 3 bases and J 9 bases, with 18 bases left between them. This CDR3 is 15 amino acids long. The chain's CDR3 is CASSFSGAPGGPQHF. CDR3 nucleotides: TGTGCCAGCAGCTTTTCAGGGGCCCCGGGTGGGCCCCAGCATTTT.

V usage is TRBV29-1 and J usage is TRBJ2-7, with D perhaps TRBD1 (6 bases). CDR3 length: 13 residues. Germline V gene data show CDR1 as SQVTM and CDR2 as ANQGSEA. V gave up 6 bases and J gave up 5 bases, with 17 bases separating them. DNA for the CDR3: TGCAGCGTGGAACCTACAGGGAGCAACGAGCAGTACTTC. Translated, it gives CSVEPTGSNEQYF.

The chain is built from TRBV5-1 and TRBJ2-5; TRBD2 matches 7 bases. The length of the CDR3 is 15 residues. V was pared by 2 bases and J by 2 bases, with 6 bases of the junction left unmatched. The germline V gene encodes CDR1 SGHRS and CDR2 YFSETQ. The CDR3 spells CASSFSGGNQETQYF. The CDR3 nucleotides are TGCGCCAGCAGCTTTTCCGGGGGGAATCAAGAGACCCAGTACTTC.

The chain joins TRBV23-1 to TRBJ2-1; perhaps TRBD1 as D (6 bases). TRBV23-1 is recorded as an ORF, its role being uncertain. The length of the CDR3 is 14 residues. Deletions cut 10 bases from V and 4 bases from J, with 17 bases between. The CDR3, as DNA: TGCGCCACTCCCGAATCGGACAGATACAATGAGCAGTTCTTC. Protein sequence: CATPESDRYNEQFF.

This clonotype was counted many times. The chain uses TRBV27 and TRBJ2-1; 9 bases map to TRBD2. From germline, CDR1 is MNHEY and CDR2 SMNVEV (reference sequence). J gave up 10 bases and V 6 bases, and 7 bases lay outside the gene matches. This CDR3 contains 13 residues. The CDR3 DNA reads TGTGCCAGCAGCCACGGGACTAGCAACGAGCAGTTCTTC. Protein sequence: CASSHGTSNEQFF.

The rearrangement joins TRBV10-3 to TRBJ1-2; D not resolved. Deletions cut 0 bases from V and 2 bases from J, with 7 bases between. CDR1 and CDR2 from the germline V gene are ENHRY and SYGVKD. The CDR3 consists of 14 residues. The DNA of the CDR3 is TGTGCCATCAGTGAGTCTTCCAGAAACTATGGCTACACCTTC. Its translation is CAISESSRNYGYTF.

This clonotype appeared a few times. The chain uses TRBV6-2 or TRBV6-3 and TRBJ1-5; 8 bases are a match to TRBD1. Trimming cost V 2 bases and J 6 bases; bases outside gene matches: 3. CDR1 and CDR2 (germline): MNHEY, SVGEGT. This CDR3 spans 14 amino acids. The chain's CDR3 is CASSYAQGAQPQHF. The CDR3 nucleotides are TGTGCCAGCAGTTACGCCCAGGGGGCTCAGCCCCAGCATTTT.

This sequence joins TRBV6-5 and TRBJ1-4; TRBD1 might be the D (5 bases). V gave up 4 bases and J gave up 6 bases, with 12 bases separating them. This CDR3 contains 14 residues. CDR1 and CDR2 from the germline V gene are MNHEY and SVGAGI. In DNA, the CDR3 is TGTGCCAGCAGTTTGGGCAGGGAGCATGAAAAACTGTTTTTT. It encodes CASSLGREHEKLFF.

The genes are TRBV5-1 and TRBJ2-2; D call uncertain. Germline values: CDR1 SGHRS, CDR2 YFSETQ. Trimming took off 4 bases at V and 5 bases at J, with 9 bases between the two ends. The CDR3 is made up of 13 amino acids. CDR3 nucleotide sequence: TGCGCCAGCAGCGTTGAATTAACCGGGGAGCTGTTTTTT. This gives the protein CASSVELTGELFF.

This clonotype has a handful of counts. The V gene is TRBV12-5, the J gene TRBJ2-7; D remains ambiguous. The CDR3 sequence is 13 residues long. Germline V gene data show CDR1 as LGHNT and CDR2 as FRNRAP. The germline V and J ends were trimmed by 1 base and 4 bases, with 8 bases remaining between them. The CDR3 sequence is CASGLGVEYEQYF. CDR3 in DNA: TGTGCTAGTGGTTTGGGCGTTGAATACGAGCAGTACTTC.

The chain employs TRBV28 and TRBJ2-2, with D perhaps TRBD1 (6 bases). V was shortened by 6 bases and J by 3 bases, with 14 bases between the two germline ends. In germline, CDR1 is MDHEN, CDR2 SYDVKM. The CDR3 length is 15 residues. In DNA form, the CDR3 reads TGTGCCAGCAGCACCCTGGGGGCACACACCGGGGAGCTGTTTTTT. This translates into CASSTLGAHTGELFF.

Only a few counts were recorded for this clonotype. The chain employs TRBV7-3 and TRBJ2-1; D call uncertain. Trimming pared 2 bases from V and 2 bases from J, leaving 13 bases between. The germline CDR1 and CDR2 sequences are SGHTA and FQGTGA. The CDR3 extends over 16 amino acids. This chain's CDR3 is CASSLASAGTYNEQFF. The CDR3 DNA follows: TGTGCCAGCAGCTTAGCTTCCGCTGGGACCTACAATGAGCAGTTCTTC.

The chain is built from TRBV12-3 or TRBV12-4 and TRBJ1-3, with D maybe TRBD1 (5 bases). The CDR3 is made up of 14 amino acids. V gave up 6 bases and J gave up 3 bases, with 12 bases separating them. The CDR3 loop reads CASSGHTLGNTIYF. CDR3 nucleotide sequence: TGTGCCAGCAGCGGACACACACTTGGAAACACCATATATTTT.

In its sample, this clonotype was seen a few times. The V gene is TRBV7-9, the J gene TRBJ2-3; unclear D gene. The CDR3 is made up of 12 amino acids. The germline V and J ends were trimmed by 11 bases and 6 bases, with 15 bases remaining between them. Germline CDR1 and CDR2: SEHNR and FQNEAQ (reference sequence). CDR3 nucleotide sequence: TGTGCCGCGAGGTGGGCGACGGATACGCAGTATTTT. The encoded protein is CAARWATDTQYF.

This rearrangement joins TRBV7-2 to TRBJ2-7, with D unresolved. Germline V gene sequence: CDR1 SGHTA, CDR2 FQGNSA. The CDR3 sequence is 15 residues long. V was clipped by 1 base and J by 0 bases, with 10 bases between them. CDR3 sequence reads: CASSLVASFSYEQYF. CDR3 DNA: TGTGCCAGCAGCTTAGTCGCCAGCTTCTCCTACGAGCAGTACTTC.

This clonotype was counted ten times or more. The chain employs TRBV6-6 and TRBJ2-7; D may be TRBD2 (5 bases). The ends were cut back, 2 bases at V and 6 bases at J, with 8 bases in the middle. Germline V gene lookup returns CDR1 MNHNY and CDR2 SVGAGI (reference sequence). The CDR3 is 12 amino acids. This CDR3 is CASSYVGGEQYF. CDR3 nucleotides: TGTGCCAGCAGTTACGTTGGAGGCGAGCAGTACTTC.

The sample holds a few counts of this clonotype. The chain recombines TRBV20-1 with TRBJ1-1, with D hard to call. Germline V CDR1 and CDR2: DFQATT, SNEGSKA (reference sequence). V was cut by 6 bases and J by 1 base, with 18 bases left in between. This CDR3 has 15 residues. CDR3 sequence reads: CSAPVGNKGNTEAFF. The CDR3 nucleotides are TGCAGTGCCCCCGTCGGGAATAAAGGGAACACTGAAGCTTTCTTT.

This clonotype was found a few times. V gene TRBV9 combines with J gene TRBJ2-1; 7 positions agree with TRBD1. Germline CDR1 and CDR2: SGDLS and YYNGEE. This CDR3 region has 14 residues. The V gene end was trimmed by 5 bases and the J gene end by 2 bases; junction bases not matched to a gene: 4. In DNA, the CDR3 is TGTGCCAGCAGAAAAGGGACAGCCTACAATGAGCAGTTCTTC. Its protein product is CASRKGTAYNEQFF.

The rearrangement uses TRBV6-2 or TRBV6-3 and TRBJ2-6; the D gene is possibly TRBD1 (6 bases). The V and J ends lost 7 bases and 2 bases respectively, with 12 bases between them. The CDR3 extends over 15 amino acids. Germline V gene data show CDR1 as MNHEY and CDR2 as SVGEGT. CDR3 region: CASTDAGAGANVLTF. The CDR3 nucleotides are TGTGCCAGCACCGACGCAGGGGCTGGGGCCAACGTCCTGACTTTC.